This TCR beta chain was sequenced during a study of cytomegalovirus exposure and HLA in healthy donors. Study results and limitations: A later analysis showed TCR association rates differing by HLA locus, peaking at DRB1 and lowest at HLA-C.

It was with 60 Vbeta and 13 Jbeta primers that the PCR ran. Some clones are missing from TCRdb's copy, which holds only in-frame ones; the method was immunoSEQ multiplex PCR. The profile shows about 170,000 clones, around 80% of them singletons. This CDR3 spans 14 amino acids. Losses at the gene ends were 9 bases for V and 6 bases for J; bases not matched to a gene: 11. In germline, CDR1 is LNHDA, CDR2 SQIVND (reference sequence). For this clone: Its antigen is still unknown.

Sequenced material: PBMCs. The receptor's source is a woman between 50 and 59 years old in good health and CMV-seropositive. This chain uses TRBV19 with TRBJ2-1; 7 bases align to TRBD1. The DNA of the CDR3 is TGTGCCAGCGCCGGACAGGTGGTGGGCAATGAGCAGTTCTTC. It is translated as CASAGQVVGNEQFF.